This TCR gamma chain came from a study of Vδ1+ human thymocytes. The template was reverse-transcribed extracted RNA. CDR3 amplicons came from multiplex PCR with pooled V-gene forward and constant-region reverse primers. TCRdb redid clone calling on the multiplex PCR reads using CATT. Counted here are tens of thousands of gamma-chain clones, around 20% occurring once; the ten biggest clones make up 1.9%. Study-wide results and limits: Donors shared many TRG clonotypes but few TRD clonotypes. Thymic TRG and TRD repertoires appeared highly polyclonal. Despite high sort purity, roughly 19% of thymic T cell receptor delta sequences were Vdelta2.

After alphabeta T cell depletion, CD3+ Vdelta1+ Vdelta2- thymocytes were sorted. Purity of the sorted Vdelta1+ thymocytes ranged from roughly 96% to 99.6%. The table lists this clone with many counts. Its target is not known. A much larger clone lies one base from this, so it may be a read error. Other DNA sequences in the sample encode the same CDR3. Trimming at V came to 1 base and at J to 1 base, leaving 1 base not matched to a gene. Germline-derived CDR1 and CDR2 are VTNTFY and YDVSTARD (reference sequence). The CDR3 is made up of 13 amino acids. This TCR came from a girl in the first two years of life who had congenital heart surgery. The chain combines TRGV3 with TRGJ1 or TRGJ2. Sequenced material: Vdelta1+ gamma-delta thymocytes from the thymus. Regarding subset: FACS-sorted CD3+ TCRalphabeta- TCRVdelta1+ TCRVdelta2- thymocytes. CDR3 protein: CATWDSNYYKKLF. The DNA of the CDR3 is TGTGCCACCTGGGACAGTAATTATTATAAGAAACTCTTT.